This record looks at one T cell receptor (beta chain) sequence and its context. Its antigen is unknown. No much larger clone exists at a distance of one base, and base qualities are not known. The sample holds other DNA sequences that translate to the same CDR3. These data originate in a study of shared clonotypes between healthy human individuals (dated by TCRdb to 2020 to 2022). About the study as a whole: Three men and a couple of women, aged 18 to 49 years, made up the cohort. To estimate repertoire size and how much clonotypes are shared between individuals, the study performed deep sequencing of blood TCR repertoires from roughly five healthy adults. Each donor's leukapheresis produced roughly between roughly 0.85 and 9 billion PBMCs. Libraries were prepared and TCR repertoires were sequenced by different laboratories using diverse techniques, in order to increase sequencing depth and limit assay-specific biases. For each donor, CD4 naive and CD4 memory were each given three plates, CD8 naive was given two plates, and CD8 memory was given one plate.

Study-level results and caveats: Incomplete sequencing was indicated by rarefaction of sorted-subset datasets, despite the large sequencing depth. Sampling was restricted to blood, and TCR repertoires in tissue are likely to differ from TCR repertoires in blood. Pairwise subsampling led to the expectation that sequencing depth would affect the degree of clonotype sharing among donors. Clonotypes shared by all four sorted-subset donors showed higher generation probabilities than non-shared clonotypes. Because the study included a small number of donors, the genetic and exposure-history diversity represented was limited. Naive subsets generally had larger estimated clonotype richness than memory subsets did. Sharing across a few donors was observed for about 5% of naive CD4, under 4% of naive CD8, roughly 2.4% of memory CD4, and around 0.4% of memory CD8 clonotypes.

TCR CDR3 regions were amplified from genomic DNA by multiplex PCR using the deep immunoSEQ assay. For each cell subset, the extracted genomic DNA was distributed evenly across all wells of several immunoSEQ 96-well plates, and each plate served as one replicate. For sorted subsets, approximately 200 ng of genomic DNA, equivalent to roughly 33,000 T cell genomes, went into each replicate PCR. The purified libraries were quantified using a Qubit 3.0 fluorometer, sized with a Bioanalyzer 2100, and then quantified again using the KAPA Library Quantification kit. Every immunoSEQ 96-well plate was sequenced on a separate single-read 150-cycle Illumina NextSeq 550 flow cell. The original methods were these. Because the immunoSEQ output included only junctional sequences and no quality scores, the filtering could not be the same as the filtering used for full-length reads. To assign V/J genes and CDR3, sequences were annotated against IMGT germline references using PyIR, a Python wrapper for IgBLAST v1.9. Reads were removed for weak V/J assignments (E-value above 1e-6), missing CDR3, stop codons, out-of-frame junctions, or ambiguous translated residues. A V3J clonotype was defined by an identical inferred V gene, J gene, and CDR3 amino acid sequence. Percentage overlap between repertoires was computed as shared unique clonotypes divided by the size of the smaller repertoire. Three approaches were used to assess repertoire richness: RTK rarefaction, the Chao1 estimator, and Recon v2.1 estimates of unobserved clonotypes. Generation probabilities were computed with OLGA for all TCRbeta clonotypes obtained by the gDNA method from a handful of donors. This immuneACCESS table, as held by TCRdb, lists in-frame sequences with V and J called but not all clones. Of the missing ones, under half trace to an unresolved V gene in checked studies; the others have no known cause. D and trimming were read from the DNA, whereas the V and J calls and clone size are those reported in that table. For this sample there are 2 million to 2.5 million clones; approximately 90% appear just once. Clones ranked in the top ten supply 0.3% to 0.4% of the sample.

V lost 1 base and J lost 0 bases; the stretch between them is 1 base long. CDR1 and CDR2 are read off the germline V gene as MNHNS and SASEGT. The CDR3 spans 12 residues, from the cysteine through the phenylalanine. CDR3 DNA is the only sequence kept; it has 36 bases, read in frame from the first base. The donors were healthy, HIV-negative adults who had no recently reported acute infections or vaccinations. Every donor was a Caucasian adult residing in Nashville, Tennessee, USA. CD4+ T cells were enriched by magnetic negative selection, after which naive cells were positively selected on CD45RA and the negative fraction was taken as the memory subset. Blood was collected by leukapheresis, and PBMCs were isolated by Ficoll-Histopaque density gradient centrifugation and then cryopreserved in liquid nitrogen vapor phase. Purity and quantity of every magnetically sorted T cell population were checked by analytical flow cytometry. From each sorted fraction, genomic DNA was isolated and quantified by UV absorbance on a Nanodrop 2000c.

Sequencing used naive CD4+ T cells from PBMCs. The label giving this sample's cell subset or site can be read as: CD45RA+ positively selected. The receptor was isolated from a man between 18 and 29 years old in good health. Some clones in this sample may be carry-over from other donors' samples. The rearranged segments are TRBV6-1 and TRBJ2-7; confidence is insufficient to name the D gene. The CDR3 amino acid sequence is: CASSEGSYEQYF. The sequenced DNA: TGTGCCAGCAGTGAAGGCTCCTACGAGCAGTACTTC.